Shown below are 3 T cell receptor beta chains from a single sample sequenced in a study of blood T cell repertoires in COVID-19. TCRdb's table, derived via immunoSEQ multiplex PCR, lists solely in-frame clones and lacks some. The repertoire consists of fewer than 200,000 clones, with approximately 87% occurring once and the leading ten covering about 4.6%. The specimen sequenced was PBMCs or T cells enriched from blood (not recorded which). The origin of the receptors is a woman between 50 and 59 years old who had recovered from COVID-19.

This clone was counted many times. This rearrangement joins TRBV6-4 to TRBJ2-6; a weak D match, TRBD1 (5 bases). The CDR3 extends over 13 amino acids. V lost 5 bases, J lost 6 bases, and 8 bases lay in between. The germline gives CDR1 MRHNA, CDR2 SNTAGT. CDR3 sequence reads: CASSSGAANVLTF. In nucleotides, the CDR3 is TGTGCCAGCAGTTCTGGGGCGGCCAACGTCCTGACTTTC.

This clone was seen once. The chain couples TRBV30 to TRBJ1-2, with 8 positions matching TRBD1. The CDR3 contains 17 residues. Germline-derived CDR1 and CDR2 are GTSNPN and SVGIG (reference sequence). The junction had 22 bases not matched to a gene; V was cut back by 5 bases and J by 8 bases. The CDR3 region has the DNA TGTGCCTGGGGGGGGGCTCTCCGGGACAGGTCTGGCCGCGGCTACACCTTC. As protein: CAWGGALRDRSGRGYTF.

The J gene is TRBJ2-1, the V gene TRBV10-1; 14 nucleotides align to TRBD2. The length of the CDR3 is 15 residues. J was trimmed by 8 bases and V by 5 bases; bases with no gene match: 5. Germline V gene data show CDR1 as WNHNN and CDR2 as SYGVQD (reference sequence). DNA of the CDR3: TGCGCCAGCAGTACCGGGACTAGCGGGAGCGATGAGCAGTTCTTC. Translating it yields CASSTGTSGSDEQFF.